The 30 T cell receptor beta chains in this list originate from one sample, sequenced in a study of cytomegalovirus exposure and HLA in healthy donors. Both 60 Vbeta primers and 13 Jbeta primers went into the PCR. Profiling relied on immunoSEQ multiplex PCR, and the TCRdb table lists in-frame clones only, not all of them. The sample includes 130,000 or so clones, roughly 77% seen only once; the top ten take 5% to 6.5%. Material for sequencing was PBMCs. Source of these receptors: a man aged 25 to 45 in good health and CMV-seronegative.

V and J are TRBV28 and TRBJ2-1, with 9 positions matching TRBD2. Losses at the gene ends were 2 bases for V and 6 bases for J; bases not matched to a gene: 11. This CDR3 has 17 residues. CDR1 is MDHEN, CDR2 SYDVKM, per germline. DNA for the CDR3: TGTGCCAGCAGTTTAAGGGCGGGAGGGCCCCGGGGCAATGAGCAGTTCTTC. Translation gives CASSLRAGGPRGNEQFF.

In this sample, this clone turned up a few times. This chain uses TRBV15 with TRBJ2-1, with 9 bases lining up with TRBD1. V shed 3 bases and J 6 bases; nucleotides not matched to a gene: 3. Germline V gives CDR1 LNHNV, CDR2 YYDKDF (reference sequence). The CDR3 length is 14 residues. CDR3 nucleotides: TGTGCCACCAGCAGGGTGGACAGGGGCAATGAGCAGTTCTTC. Amino acids: CATSRVDRGNEQFF.

This clone was counted a single time. The V call is TRBV5-4, the J call TRBJ2-1; D not resolved. V lost 4 bases and J lost 4, with 18 bases in between. Germline CDR1 reads SGHNT; CDR2 reads YYREEE (reference sequence). CDR3 length: 16 residues. CDR3 bases: TGTGCCAGCAGCCCGCTACTCCACGCCGGGTACAATGAGCAGTTCTTC. It specifies CASSPLLHAGYNEQFF. The entire variable domain, with the rest obtained from reference TRBV5-4 and TRBJ2-1, is as follows: ETGVTQSPTHLIKTRGQQVTLRCSSQSGHNTVSWYQQALGQGPQFIFQYYREEENGRGNFPPRFSGLQFPNYSSELNVNALELDDSALYLCASSPLLHAGYNEQFFGPGTRLTVL.

V and J are TRBV2 and TRBJ1-6; no reliable D call. Germline V gene data show CDR1 as SNHLY and CDR2 as FYNNEI. The CDR3 has 14 residues. V was clipped by 8 bases and J by 1 base, with 9 bases between them. CDR3 sequence reads: CASGEASYNSPLHF. CDR3 sequence (DNA): TGTGCCAGCGGCGAGGCTTCCTATAATTCACCCCTCCACTTT. Full variable domain (missing parts from reference TRBV2 and TRBJ1-6): EPEVTQTPSHQVTQMGQEVILRCVPISNHLYFYWYRQILGQKVEFLVSFYNNEISEKSEIFDDQFSVERPDGSNFTLKIRSTKLEDSAMYFCASGEASYNSPLHFGNGTRLTVT.

The chain links TRBV10-3 to TRBJ2-3; D possibly corresponds to TRBD1 (5 bases). Germline V CDR1 and CDR2: ENHRY, SYGVKD. CDR3 length: 13 amino acids. V shed 7 bases and J shed 1 base, with 9 bases lying between them. CDR3 region: CAINEGGTDTQYF. CDR3 nucleotides: TGTGCCATCAATGAAGGGGGCACAGATACGCAGTATTTT.

The sample holds a few counts of this clone. This chain's CDR3 is CASSQDLGQSIQYF. CDR3 coding DNA: TGTGCCAGCAGCCAAGATCTGGGGCAGAGCATTCAGTACTTC. V usage is TRBV14 and J usage is TRBJ2-4; the D gene is possibly TRBD1 (5 bases). V was trimmed by 0 bases and J by 9 bases, leaving 12 bases between them. The CDR3 is 14 amino acids. Germline V gene data show CDR1 as SGHDN and CDR2 as FVKESK.

This sequence joins TRBV19 and TRBJ1-4; D not resolved. Looked up from germline, CDR1 is LNHDA and CDR2 is SQIVND (reference sequence). The CDR3 covers 12 residues. With 7 bases removed from V and 8 bases from J, the gap between germline ends came to 11 bases. The CDR3 bases are TGTGCCAGTACCGAGGCGGGAGAAAAACTGTTTTTT. Translating gives CASTEAGEKLFF.

The CDR3 region has the DNA TGCGCCAGCAGCCGAGAAACTAGCGGGAGTTACAATGAGCAGTTCTTC. As protein: CASSRETSGSYNEQFF. This chain connects TRBV4-1 to TRBJ2-1; 11 bases map to TRBD2. CDR3 size: 16 residues. Germline V CDR1 and CDR2: MGHRA, YSYEKL. V lost 4 bases to trimming and J lost 4 bases; unmatched junction nucleotides: 6.

The chain couples TRBV4-3 to TRBJ2-7; possibly TRBD2 for D (6 bases). The CDR3 is 17 residues long. V dropped 4 bases and J dropped 6 bases, with 25 bases sitting between them. CDR1 LGHNA and CDR2 YSLEER come from the germline V gene. The DNA of the CDR3 is TGCGCCAGCAGCCCCGCACGACACCCCGGGGGTATAGCCGAGCAGTACTTC. Amino acids: CASSPARHPGGIAEQYF.

The chain carries TRBV6-5 and TRBJ2-7, with D possibly TRBD2 on 6 matching bases. Germline assignment: CDR1 MNHEY and CDR2 SVGAGI. The CDR3 runs to 13 residues. Deletions cut 0 bases from V and 4 bases from J, with 7 bases between. DNA of the CDR3: TGTGCCAGCAGTTACTCAGGGAGGTACGAGCAGTACTTC. Translating gives CASSYSGRYEQYF.

CDR3 sequence reads: CASSLASGDGYTF. The CDR3 nucleotides read TGTGCCAGCAGCTTAGCCTCCGGAGATGGCTACACCTTC. The J gene is TRBJ1-2, the V gene TRBV7-9; D ambiguous. V was clipped by 0 bases and J by 6 bases, with 8 bases between them. Per the germline V gene, CDR1 is SEHNR and CDR2 is FQNEAQ (reference sequence). The CDR3 totals 13 residues.

About this clone itself: Other DNA variants within this sample encode the same CDR3. This chain uses TRBV7-8 with TRBJ1-1, with TRBD1 as a possible D gene (6 bases). The CDR3 is made up of 14 amino acids. Trimming pared 5 bases from V and 1 base from J, leaving 11 bases between. In germline, CDR1 is SGHVS, CDR2 FQNEAQ. This CDR3 reads CASSLGQANTEAFF. The CDR3 DNA is TGTGCCAGCAGCCTGGGACAAGCGAACACTGAAGCTTTCTTT. Full variable domain (outside the CDR3, taken from reference TRBV7-8 and TRBJ1-1): GAGVSQSPRYKVAKRGQDVALRCDPISGHVSLFWYQQALGQGPEFLTYFQNEAQLDKSGLPSDRFFAERPEGSVSTLKIQRTQQEDSAVYLCASSLGQANTEAFFGQGTRLTVV.

This clone occurred once. The chain recombines TRBV9 with TRBJ2-7; 7 bases map to TRBD1. The V gene's germline CDR1 is SGDLS and CDR2 YYNGEE. This CDR3 contains 14 residues. The J segment lost 2 bases and the V segment lost 4 bases, leaving 6 bases of the junction unmatched. CDR3 protein: CASSPRQGAYEQYF. The DNA for the CDR3 is TGTGCCAGCAGCCCCCGACAGGGTGCCTACGAGCAGTACTTC.

This rearrangement joins TRBV5-4 to TRBJ1-2; the D gene is possibly TRBD1 (5 bases). V gave up 0 bases and J gave up 4 bases, with 13 bases separating them. In germline, CDR1 is SGHNT, CDR2 YYREEE (reference sequence). This CDR3 spans 15 amino acids. In DNA form, the CDR3 reads TGTGCCAGCAGCTTGGCTAGGACAAGCGCCTATGGCTACACCTTC. Protein: CASSLARTSAYGYTF.

The gene calls are TRBV7-9 and TRBJ1-2; D may be TRBD1 (5 bases). The CDR3 length is 16 residues. Trimming shortened V by 1 base and J by 4 bases, and 16 bases separated the two germline ends. Per the germline V gene, CDR1 is SEHNR and CDR2 is FQNEAQ (reference sequence). The CDR3 spells CASSLDGRVQLYGYTF. CDR3 in DNA: TGTGCCAGCAGCTTAGACGGCAGGGTACAACTCTATGGCTACACCTTC. Looking up the rest from reference TRBV7-9 and TRBJ1-2 gives the full variable domain: DTGVSQNPRHKITKRGQNVTFRCDPISEHNRLYWYRQTLGQGPEFLTYFQNEAQLEKSRLLSDRFSAERPKGSFSTLEIQRTEQGDSAMYLCASSLDGRVQLYGYTFGSGTRLTVV.

V is TRBV28 and J is TRBJ2-4; perhaps TRBD2 as D (5 bases). Germline V gene data show CDR1 as MDHEN and CDR2 as SYDVKM. The V and J ends lost 2 bases and 4 bases respectively, with 6 bases between them. The CDR3 length is 13 residues. CDR3 sequence: CASSLPGKNIQYF. The DNA for the CDR3 is TGTGCCAGCAGTTTACCGGGAAAAAACATTCAGTACTTC.

The chain joins TRBV7-2 to TRBJ2-7; maybe TRBD1 (6 bases). Trimming removed 5 bases at V and 1 base at J, with 12 bases between. This CDR3 spans 14 amino acids. Looked up from germline, CDR1 is SGHTA and CDR2 is FQGNSA. The DNA of the CDR3 is TGTGCCAGCAGCCCCCCGACAGGATCCTACGAGCAGTACTTC. Translation gives CASSPPTGSYEQYF.

This chain connects TRBV4-3 to TRBJ1-1; D ambiguous. The V gene's germline CDR1 is LGHNA and CDR2 YSLEER. This CDR3 is built from 14 residues. Trimming removed 0 bases at V and 6 bases at J, with 11 bases between. CDR3 sequence (DNA): TGCGCCAGCAGCCAAGATAGAAGGAGAGCTGAAGCTTTCTTT. Its protein product is CASSQDRRRAEAFF.

This chain connects TRBV28 to TRBJ1-1; 9 bases fit TRBD1. J was trimmed by 7 bases and V by 2 bases; bases with no gene match: 2. CDR1 MDHEN and CDR2 SYDVKM come from the germline V gene. The CDR3 covers 13 residues. CDR3 sequence reads: CASSLTGGGEAFF. Here the CDR3 DNA reads TGTGCCAGCAGTTTAACAGGGGGCGGTGAAGCTTTCTTT. The full variable domain, its missing parts supplied by reference TRBV28 and TRBJ1-1, is DVKVTQSSRYLVKRTGEKVFLECVQDMDHENMFWYRQDPGLGLRLIYFSYDVKMKEKGDIPEGYSVSREKKERFSLILESASTNQTSMYLCASSLTGGGEAFFGQGTRLTVV.

The chain is built from TRBV7-9 and TRBJ2-3; D call uncertain. The CDR3 has 12 amino acids. Germline V lookup: CDR1 SEHNR, CDR2 FQNEAQ (reference sequence). Trimming stripped 5 bases from V and 6 bases from J, with 9 bases between. The CDR3 protein is CASSPLRDTQYF. Written as DNA, the CDR3 is TGTGCCAGCAGCCCGCTCAGGGATACGCAGTATTTT.

The chain is built from TRBV7-2 and TRBJ1-1; D gene ambiguous. CDR3 length: 13 amino acids. V gave up 6 bases and J gave up 4 bases, with 12 bases separating them. The germline gives CDR1 SGHTA, CDR2 FQGNSA. The CDR3 sequence: CASRSGPSTEAFF. CDR3 sequence (DNA): TGTGCCAGCAGGAGCGGCCCAAGCACTGAAGCTTTCTTT.

This clone has more than one count but fewer than ten. The chain has TRBV30 and TRBJ2-1; 7 nucleotides line up with TRBD2. With V trimmed by 2 bases and J by 9 bases, 7 bases remained unmatched. CDR3 length: 13 amino acids. Germline V gene data show CDR1 as GTSNPN and CDR2 as SVGIG (reference sequence). CDR3 coding DNA: TGTGCCTGGAGTCCCGGGACTAATCTTGAGCAGTTCTTC. Translating gives CAWSPGTNLEQFF.

The chain is built from TRBV2 and TRBJ2-3; 12 positions match TRBD2. Germline trimming cut 8 bases from V and 5 bases from J; bases unmatched to any gene: 11. The CDR3 has 16 amino acids. The germline gives CDR1 SNHLY, CDR2 FYNNEI. CDR3 sequence (DNA): TGTGCCAGCGGGGAGACTAGCGGGAGTTACGTAGATACGCAGTATTTT. Translated, it gives CASGETSGSYVDTQYF.

The chain combines TRBV5-1 with TRBJ1-1; 9 nucleotides match TRBD1. The germline gives CDR1 SGHRS, CDR2 YFSETQ. V lost 0 bases and J lost 4; bases outside the gene matches: 7. The CDR3 length is 16 residues. DNA of the CDR3: TGCGCCAGCAGCTTGGACAGGGGGCCGGGGGGCACTGAAGCTTTCTTT. Protein: CASSLDRGPGGTEAFF.

The J gene is TRBJ2-7, the V gene TRBV6-5, with 7 bases aligning to TRBD1. Germline V gives CDR1 MNHEY, CDR2 SVGAGI. With 5 bases clipped from V and 3 bases from J, the junction kept 7 bases outside the gene matches. This CDR3 spans 14 amino acids. The CDR3 loop reads CASSRQGRVYEQYF. The CDR3 DNA follows: TGTGCCAGCAGTCGACAGGGAAGAGTCTACGAGCAGTACTTC.

This chain uses TRBV19 with TRBJ1-5; tentatively, D is TRBD1 (5 bases). Germline V gives CDR1 LNHDA, CDR2 SQIVND (reference sequence). Between the trimmed V and J ends, which lost 6 bases and 2 bases, there was a span of 14 bases. The CDR3 contains 15 residues. CDR3 amino acids: CASRGLSGGNQPQHF. The CDR3 DNA reads TGTGCCAGTAGGGGACTTTCGGGCGGCAATCAGCCCCAGCATTTT.

This clone was seen more than once but under ten times. The chain has TRBV28 and TRBJ1-2; D is undetermined. V lost 2 bases, J lost 6 bases, and 10 bases lay in between. Germline V gene data show CDR1 as MDHEN and CDR2 as SYDVKM. The CDR3 sequence is 13 residues long. CDR3 protein: CASSLISVNGYTF. Written as DNA, the CDR3 is TGTGCCAGCAGTTTAATTTCGGTGAATGGCTACACCTTC.

The CDR3 nucleotides are TGCGCCAGCAGCCAAACGGGAGGCATTCAAGAGACCCAGTACTTC. This encodes CASSQTGGIQETQYF. V gene TRBV4-1 combines with J gene TRBJ2-5; 7 positions agree with TRBD2. The CDR3 sequence is 15 residues long. The V gene's germline CDR1 is MGHRA and CDR2 YSYEKL. Trimming at V came to 2 bases and at J to 2 bases, leaving 5 bases not matched to a gene.

This clone showed up just a few times. The V gene is TRBV7-9, the J gene TRBJ1-1; 10 nucleotides match TRBD1. The CDR3 extends over 18 amino acids. CDR1 and CDR2 (germline): SEHNR, FQNEAQ (reference sequence). V lost 5 bases and J lost 6; bases outside the gene matches: 18. The CDR3 coding sequence is TGTGCCAGCAGCCAACACCCCCGGGACAGGGGTGGGAGGGCTGAAGCTTTCTTT. Its protein product is CASSQHPRDRGGRAEAFF.

J is TRBJ2-1 and V is TRBV6-4, with 7 bases that match TRBD1. With V trimmed by 3 bases and J by 7 bases, 6 bases remained unmatched. Germline V lookup: CDR1 MRHNA, CDR2 SNTAGT. This CDR3 has 14 residues. The CDR3 bases are TGTGCCAGCAGTGAGGGACAGCAAACTAATGAGCAGTTCTTC. Residues: CASSEGQQTNEQFF.